Sequencing of this T cell receptor (beta chain) was carried out in a study of OX40 agonist ivuxolimab in advanced cancers. In the study overall: The costimulatory receptor OX40 (CD134) was targeted by ivuxolimab, a fully human IgG2 agonistic monoclonal antibody. Intravenous ivuxolimab was administered to patients every 2 weeks at six dose levels: 0.01, 0.1, 0.3, 1.5, 3 and 10 mg/kg. Among the 52 dose-escalation patients, some 19 had hepatocellular carcinoma, 15 melanoma, 9 renal cell carcinoma and 9 head and neck cancer. The dose-escalation cohort was about 83% male with a mean age of around 64 years, ranging from roughly 23 to 79. Patients were allowed to have had prior anti-PD-1, anti-PD-L1 or anti-CTLA-4 therapy, and 40% of the dose-escalation patients had previously received checkpoint inhibitors. Partial responses were achieved by three dose-escalation patients, of whom one had hepatocellular carcinoma and two had cutaneous melanoma. The point of sequencing TCRbeta in the periphery was to test whether ivuxolimab changed TCR sequence diversity and drove clonal T-cell expansion. The monotherapy dose-escalation portion (N ≈ 56 patients) of the phase I ivuxolimab trial is reported in the paper.

At the junction V is shortened by 7 bases and J by 3 bases, with 10 bases in between. Reading the germline V gene (reference sequence) gives CDR1 LNHDA and CDR2 SQIVND. Measured from the cysteine to the phenylalanine, the CDR3 is 13 residues long. The entry retains the CDR3 DNA only, 39 bases that are in frame from base 1. Genomic DNA was isolated from the sorted cells so that the TCRbeta CDR3 region could be sequenced. The immunoSEQ Assay was used for sequencing of TCRbeta CDR3 regions. TCRdb took over this immuneACCESS table, retaining in-frame rearrangements with V and J assigned. Such tables are incomplete; in checked studies, under half of the missing clones stem from an unresolved V gene, and the remainder is unexplained. The sample table contains fewer than 30,000 clones; only one count was recorded for 80% to 95% of them. In total, the top ten clones hold about 8.4% of the sample. The trial excluded patients who had a history of autoimmune disease or were on systemic immunosuppression. In every dose cohort, peripheral blood was drawn for TCR sequencing at baseline, cycle 4 day 1, and cycle 7 day 1. Samples were obtained from an open-label, multicenter, first-in-human phase I dose-escalation trial of ivuxolimab. Adults with locally advanced or metastatic head and neck squamous cell, hepatocellular, melanoma or renal cell carcinoma were enrolled in the trial. Before TCR sequencing, CD4+ and CD8+ T cells were separately sorted from peripheral blood.

Worth noting for this clone: Its recognized antigen is unknown. No base quality information exists; no much larger clone differs at one position.

What the study reported, not specific to this receptor: In the 0.1-3.0 mg/kg groups, partial responders had among the lowest normalized peripheral clonal expansion, particularly in CD8+ T cells. Clonal expansion of both CD4+ and CD8+ blood T cells was observed from baseline to week 6 at doses 0.1 to 3.0 mg/kg. The antigen specificity of the peripheral T cells that underwent clonal expansion was not determined. Low levels of normalized T-cell clonal expansion were also seen in some patients who did not respond. After ivuxolimab, CD8+ T cells had more expanded clones than CD4+ T cells on average.

Sequenced here: CD4+ or CD8+ T cells sorted from blood, sampled in a trial of the OX40 agonist ivuxolimab. The chain employs TRBV19 and TRBJ2-1, with TRBD1 tentatively as D gene (5 bases match). The TCR was taken from an adult with an advanced solid tumor such as melanoma, head and neck, liver or kidney cancer. The base sequence is TGTGCCAGTACCCCGGACAACTACAATGAGCAGTTCTTC. Translation gives CASTPDNYNEQFF.